This entry lists 25 T cell receptor beta chains sequenced from one sample in a study of regulatory T cells in long-lasting Graves disease. Construction of TCR beta libraries relied on iRepertoire HTBI primers and on Arm-PCR targeting CDR3 regions. Each CDR3 protein gets one entry after TCRdb re-called the multiplex PCR reads with MiXCR. Found here are roughly 430,000 distinct CDR3 sequences, roughly a fifth of them singletons; the top ten hold 14%. Stated time point: persistent/refractory GD, antithyroid drugs over 5 years with positive TRAb. Construction of the TCR library relied on RNA isolated from PBMCs. Sequenced here: peripheral blood mononuclear cells (PBMCs), sampled when the disease was refractory, from a patient treated with antithyroid drugs. These receptors came from a female donor with Graves disease.

This clonotype was seen only a few times. The rearrangement uses TRBV9 and TRBJ2-7, with a tentative D call TRBD1 (5 bases). There are 14 residues in the CDR3. The germline V gene has CDR1 SGDLS and CDR2 YYNGEE. The germline V and J ends were trimmed by 0 bases and 2 bases, with 9 bases remaining between them. In DNA form, the CDR3 reads TGTGCCAGCAGCGTAGAACAGGATACCTACGAGCAGTACTTC. It codes for CASSVEQDTYEQYF.

This clonotype was recorded a few times. This chain joins TRBV7-2 and TRBJ1-2, with D unclear. Germline-derived CDR1 and CDR2 are SGHTA and FQGNSA. The CDR3 covers 13 residues. Trimming took off 7 bases at V and 2 bases at J, with 11 bases between the two ends. For the CDR3, the DNA is TGTGCCAGCACCCTCAAGGTGAACTATGGCTACACCTTC. It is translated as CASTLKVNYGYTF. Based on the CDR3 plus reference TRBV7-2 and TRBJ1-2, the full variable domain is GAGVSQSPSNKVTEKGKDVELRCDPISGHTALYWYRQSLGQGLEFLIYFQGNSAPDKSGLPSDRFSAERTGGSVSTLTIQRTQQEDSAVYLCASTLKVNYGYTFGSGTRLTVV.

This clonotype has only a few counts. V usage is TRBV20-1 and J usage is TRBJ1-5; D uncertain. Germline CDR1 DFQATT, CDR2 SNEGSKA (reference sequence). With 5 bases removed from V and 1 base from J, the gap between germline ends came to 12 bases. The length of the CDR3 is 14 residues. CDR3 in DNA: TGCAGTGCTCATCGAGCAGAAAGCAATCAGCCCCAGCATTTT. Protein product: CSAHRAESNQPQHF.

V gene TRBV15 combines with J gene TRBJ2-1; 9 nucleotides match TRBD1. Germline-derived CDR1 and CDR2 are LNHNV and YYDKDF (reference sequence). The V gene end was trimmed by 0 bases and the J gene end by 9 bases; junction bases not matched to a gene: 6. The CDR3 is 15 residues long. This chain's CDR3 is CATSRDRGDRAEQFF. As DNA, the CDR3 is TGTGCCACCAGCAGAGATCGGGGGGACAGGGCTGAGCAGTTCTTC.

At least ten counts were recorded for this clonotype. The chain uses TRBV7-8 and TRBJ1-1, with D maybe TRBD1 (5 bases). CDR3 length equals 14 residues. V lost 5 bases and J lost 0, with 10 bases in between. Germline lookup yields CDR1 SGHVS and CDR2 FQNEAQ. The CDR3 loop is CASSPGPMNTEAFF. CDR3 DNA: TGTGCCAGCAGCCCGGGACCGATGAACACTGAAGCTTTCTTT. Based on the CDR3 plus reference TRBV7-8 and TRBJ1-1, the full variable domain is GAGVSQSPRYKVAKRGQDVALRCDPISGHVSLFWYQQALGQGPEFLTYFQNEAQLDKSGLPSDRFFAERPEGSVSTLKIQRTQQEDSAVYLCASSPGPMNTEAFFGQGTRLTVV.

The chain is built from TRBV6-9 and TRBJ2-3, with 10 bases that match TRBD2. CDR1 is MNHGY, CDR2 SVAAGI, per germline. The V gene end was trimmed by 3 bases and the J gene end by 4 bases; junction bases not matched to a gene: 7. This CDR3 has 16 amino acids. Written as DNA, the CDR3 is TGTGCCAGCAGTTACGTCCTAGCGGGAGTTTCAGATACGCAGTATTTT. Residues: CASSYVLAGVSDTQYF.

This clonotype was seen a handful of times. The gene calls are TRBV5-1 and TRBJ1-4; D gene unclear. V dropped 0 bases and J dropped 4 bases, with 13 bases sitting between them. The germline V gene encodes CDR1 SGHRS and CDR2 YFSETQ. This CDR3 region has 16 residues. The chain's CDR3 is CASSLETGPFNEKLFF. In DNA form, the CDR3 reads TGCGCCAGCAGCTTGGAGACCGGGCCCTTTAATGAAAAACTGTTTTTT.

A remark on this clonotype: A much larger clone sits a single nucleotide away, making a read error possible. This chain uses TRBV5-1 with TRBJ1-1, with 7 nucleotides matching TRBD1. The CDR3 has 15 amino acids. J gave up 3 bases and V 5 bases, and 10 bases lay outside the gene matches. Per the germline V gene, CDR1 is SGHRS and CDR2 is YFSETQ. The CDR3 sequence is CASRLTGTAHTEAFF. The DNA of the CDR3 is TGCGCCAGCAGGCTTACCGGGACAGCACACACTGAAGCTTTCTTT.

This clonotype was found many times. The chain recombines TRBV28 with TRBJ1-1; D is unclear. Trimming left V 5 bases short and J 6 bases short, with 7 bases between. From germline, CDR1 is MDHEN and CDR2 SYDVKM. The CDR3 is 11 residues long. The CDR3 spells CASSAAPEAFF. The DNA of the CDR3 is TGTGCCAGCAGTGCTGCGCCTGAAGCTTTCTTT.

This chain links TRBV20-1 with TRBJ1-2, with TRBD1 matching 10 bases. The CDR3 loop spans 17 amino acids. Germline loops: CDR1 DFQATT, CDR2 SNEGSKA (reference sequence). J lost 3 bases, V lost 2 bases, and 12 bases had no gene match. CDR3 sequence (DNA): TGCAGTGCTAGACGTAGGGACAGGGGTCTCCCCGACTATGGCTACACCTTC. This sequence encodes CSARRRDRGLPDYGYTF.

This clonotype was detected once. The chain is built from TRBV20-1 and TRBJ1-1; D is possibly TRBD1 (6 bases). V gave up 7 bases and J gave up 4 bases, with 10 bases separating them. Germline values: CDR1 DFQATT, CDR2 SNEGSKA (reference sequence). The length of the CDR3 is 11 residues. CDR3 in amino acids: CSGTGITEAFF. Here the CDR3 DNA reads TGCAGTGGTACAGGGATCACTGAAGCTTTCTTT.

A word on this clonotype: Only one base separates this from a far larger clonotype, so it likely reflects a read error. In DNA, the CDR3 is TGTGCCAGCAGTTTACGGGGGACACCCCTCCACTTT. It specifies CASSLRGTPLHF. The rearrangement uses TRBV27 and TRBJ1-6; TRBD1 might be the D (5 bases). This CDR3 is 12 amino acids long. Germline values: CDR1 MNHEY, CDR2 SMNVEV (reference sequence). The germline V and J ends were trimmed by 2 bases and 11 bases, with 7 bases remaining between them.

In regard to this clonotype: A much bigger clone sits one base away, suggesting this may be a read error. J is TRBJ1-3 and V is TRBV11-2; D is unresolved. CDR3 length equals 14 residues. CDR1 and CDR2 from the germline V gene are SGHAT and FQNNGV. The CDR3 DNA sequence: TGTACCAGCAGCTCCTACAGCTCTGGAAACACCATATATTTT. Residues: CTSSSYSSGNTIYF.

The V call is TRBV10-2, the J call TRBJ1-5; D unresolved. V lost 0 bases, J lost 7 bases, and 7 bases lay in between. Germline V gene data show CDR1 as WSHSY and CDR2 as SAAADI. This CDR3 is 13 amino acids long. Here the CDR3 DNA reads TGCGCCAGCAGTGAGTCTCCTTACCAGCCCCAGCATTTT. Protein sequence: CASSESPYQPQHF.

This clonotype occurred many times. This chain joins TRBV3-1 and TRBJ1-4, with no clear D. This CDR3 has 17 amino acids. From germline, CDR1 is LGHDT and CDR2 YNNKEL (reference sequence). Trimming pared 3 bases from V and 4 bases from J, leaving 18 bases between. The CDR3 coding sequence is TGTGCCAGCAGCCAGCCGGGATCGCTTTTTTTTAATGAAAAACTGTTTTTT. Its protein product is CASSQPGSLFFNEKLFF.

This clonotype appeared many times. The rearrangement uses TRBV24-1 and TRBJ2-5, with a possible D match to TRBD1 (5 bases). Trimming removed 4 bases at V and 1 base at J, with 12 bases between. CDR3 size: 15 residues. CDR1 is KGHDR and CDR2 is SFDVKD in the germline V gene. CDR3 coding DNA: TGTGCCACCAGTGACCCTGGGGCAGCCCAAGAGACCCAGTACTTC. The encoded protein is CATSDPGAAQETQYF.

Regarding this clonotype: Mismatch with germline at one junction end may stem from a read error. The chain couples TRBV5-1 to TRBJ2-4; D gene uncertain. The germline V gene has CDR1 SGHRS and CDR2 YFSETQ. The CDR3 sequence is 14 residues long. The CDR3 region is CVSSLDLGPNIQYF. The CDR3 DNA reads as TGCGTCAGCAGCTTGGACCTCGGGCCAAACATTCAGTACTTC.

This clonotype was observed at least ten times. J is TRBJ2-4 and V is TRBV2; D gene uncertain. Germline V gene data show CDR1 as SNHLY and CDR2 as FYNNEI. The length of the CDR3 is 14 residues. V lost 3 bases to trimming and J lost 7 bases, with 13 bases between them. DNA of the CDR3: TGTGCCAGCAGTGACGCCCGAACGACGAACATTCAGTACTTC. It codes for CASSDARTTNIQYF.

Ten or more counts support this clonotype. CDR3 in amino acids: CASSYSSNQETQYF. The CDR3 bases are TGTGCCAGCAGTTACTCTAGCAACCAAGAGACCCAGTACTTC. The V and J genes are TRBV6-6 and TRBJ2-5, with D unclear. The CDR3 sequence is 14 residues long. V lost 0 bases and J 0 bases, leaving 5 bases between the germline ends. Germline V gene sequence: CDR1 MNHNY, CDR2 SVGAGI (reference sequence).

This clonotype was detected only a few times. The genes are TRBV14 and TRBJ2-4; no definite D call. Germline V CDR1 and CDR2: SGHDN, FVKESK. The CDR3 sequence is 17 residues long. V dropped 0 bases and J dropped 0 bases, with 12 bases sitting between them. The CDR3 loop is CASSQEQDGKAKNIQYF. The CDR3 DNA reads as TGTGCCAGCAGCCAAGAGCAGGACGGAAAAGCCAAAAACATTCAGTACTTC.

A few counts support this clonotype. CDR3 DNA sequence: TGCGCCAGCACGGGACTAGCGGCGACTACCGGCGAGCAGTACTTC. Translation: CASTGLAATTGEQYF. The chain employs TRBV5-1 and TRBJ2-7, with 11 bases matching TRBD2. J was trimmed by 6 bases and V by 6 bases; bases with no gene match: 11. CDR1 is SGHRS and CDR2 is YFSETQ in the germline V gene. The CDR3 totals 15 residues.

This clonotype was observed a handful of times. CDR3 nucleotides: TGCGCCAGCAGCCCCGGGGTAGGGGGCACTGGGGCCAACGTCCTGACTTTC. Translation: CASSPGVGGTGANVLTF. This chain uses TRBV5-1 with TRBJ2-6; 7 bases line up with TRBD1. CDR1 SGHRS and CDR2 YFSETQ come from the germline V gene. V shed 4 bases, J shed 2 bases, and the junction held 9 bases outside the gene matches. The CDR3 consists of 17 residues.

This clonotype has more than one count but fewer than ten. The chain combines TRBV7-9 with TRBJ2-7; tentative D call: TRBD2 (6 bases). Germline CDR1 is SEHNR and CDR2 is FQNEAQ (reference sequence). V was pared by 5 bases and J by 7 bases, with 12 bases between. The CDR3 totals 12 residues. CDR3 region: CASSTGVLEQYF. The DNA of the CDR3 is TGTGCCAGCAGCACGGGGGTGTTGGAGCAGTACTTC.

V is TRBV9 and J is TRBJ2-1, with D tentatively TRBD2 (7 bases). The V end lost 0 bases, the J end lost 4 bases, and 20 bases lay between the germline ends. The germline CDR1 and CDR2 sequences are SGDLS and YYNGEE. CDR3 length equals 18 residues. Here the CDR3 reads CASSVEQGGGSLYNEQFF. The CDR3 DNA sequence: TGTGCCAGCAGCGTAGAACAGGGCGGCGGGAGCTTGTACAATGAGCAGTTCTTC.

A few counts support this clonotype. The rearrangement links TRBV18 to TRBJ2-7; D might be TRBD1 or TRBD2, each matching 5 bases. The germline gives CDR1 KGHSH, CDR2 LQKENI. With 2 bases removed from V and 4 bases from J, the gap between germline ends came to 12 bases. The CDR3 consists of 14 residues. DNA of the CDR3: TGTGCCAGCTCACCAGAGCGTGAGGGGTACGAGCAGTACTTC. This translates into CASSPEREGYEQYF.